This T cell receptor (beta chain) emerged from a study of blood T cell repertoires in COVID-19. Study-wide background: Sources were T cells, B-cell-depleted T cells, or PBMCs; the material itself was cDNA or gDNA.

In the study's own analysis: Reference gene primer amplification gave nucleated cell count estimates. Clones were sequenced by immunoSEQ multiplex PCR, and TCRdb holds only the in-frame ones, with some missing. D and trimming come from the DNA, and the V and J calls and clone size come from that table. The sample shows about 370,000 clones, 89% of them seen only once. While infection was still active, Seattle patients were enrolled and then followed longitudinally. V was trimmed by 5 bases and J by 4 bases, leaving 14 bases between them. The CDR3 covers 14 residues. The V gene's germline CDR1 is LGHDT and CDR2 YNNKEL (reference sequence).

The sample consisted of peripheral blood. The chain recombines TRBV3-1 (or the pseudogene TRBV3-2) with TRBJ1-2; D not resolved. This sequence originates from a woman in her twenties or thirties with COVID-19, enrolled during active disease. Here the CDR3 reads CASSSMARGYGYTF. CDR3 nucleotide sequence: TGTGCCAGCAGCTCAATGGCCCGGGGCTATGGCTACACCTTC.